This entry lists 32 T cell receptor beta chains sequenced from one sample in a study of PD-L1 blockade in urothelial cancer. TCRdb keeps only in-frame clones here, not all; method: immunoSEQ multiplex PCR. The sample contains about 76,000 clones, 84% of which appear only once. The sequencing used PBMCs, collected around atezolizumab (anti-PD-L1) treatment. The receptor set was obtained from a man aged 65 to 79 with urothelial cancer.

The chain uses TRBV27 and TRBJ2-5; 8 positions agree with TRBD2. The CDR3 is made up of 17 amino acids. The V and J ends lost 5 bases and 7 bases, in that order; junction bases with no gene match: 18. Germline V gene sequence: CDR1 MNHEY, CDR2 SMNVEV (reference sequence). In DNA form, the CDR3 reads TGTGCCAGCAGTCCGTGGTCCGGGACTAGGAGTCGAGGGACCCAGTACTTC. It specifies CASSPWSGTRSRGTQYF.

This chain links TRBV6-1 with TRBJ1-5; D is unclear. CDR1 and CDR2 (germline): MNHNS, SASEGT. The V end was cut by 6 bases, the J end by 2 bases, with 14 bases between. This CDR3 has 15 residues. The CDR3 here is CASSLEGRGNQPQHF. In DNA, the CDR3 is TGTGCCAGCAGCTTGGAGGGTAGGGGCAATCAGCCCCAGCATTTT.

This clone was counted a single time. This sequence joins TRBV2 and TRBJ2-2; D possibly corresponds to TRBD2 (5 bases). Germline loops: CDR1 SNHLY, CDR2 FYNNEI. The CDR3 has 13 residues. Trimming removed 4 bases at V and 5 bases at J, with 8 bases between. The CDR3 reads CASSGRGTGELFF. The CDR3 bases are TGTGCCAGCAGTGGCCGGGGAACCGGGGAGCTGTTTTTT.

There are a few counts of this clone. The chain carries TRBV7-8 and TRBJ2-1; the D gene is possibly TRBD2 (6 bases). The CDR3 length is 16 residues. Germline V gives CDR1 SGHVS, CDR2 FQNEAQ. V gave up 0 bases and J gave up 6 bases, with 15 bases separating them. The CDR3, as DNA: TGTGCCAGCAGCTTAGCGCGGGGCGGGGCGGGCAATGAGCAGTTCTTC. Its translation is CASSLARGGAGNEQFF. Variable domain in full (rest from reference TRBV7-8 and TRBJ2-1): GAGVSQSPRYKVAKRGQDVALRCDPISGHVSLFWYQQALGQGPEFLTYFQNEAQLDKSGLPSDRFFAERPEGSVSTLKIQRTQQEDSAVYLCASSLARGGAGNEQFFGPGTRLTVL.

CDR3 protein: CASSPGTGAYQPQHF. Here the CDR3 DNA reads TGTGCCAGCAGCCCCGGGACAGGGGCCTATCAGCCCCAGCATTTT. The V and J genes are TRBV7-6 and TRBJ1-5; 10 bases agree with TRBD1. V lost 5 bases, J lost 5 bases, and 6 bases stayed unmatched. The CDR3 has 15 residues. CDR1 is SGHVS and CDR2 is FNYEAQ in the germline V gene.

This clone was counted once. This chain joins TRBV7-3 and TRBJ2-2; maybe TRBD1 (5 bases). This CDR3 contains 13 residues. CDR1 is SGHTA, CDR2 FQGTGA, per germline. The V and J ends lost 6 bases and 2 bases respectively, with 7 bases between them. The DNA for the CDR3 is TGTGCCAGCAGTAGGGGCAACACCGGGGAGCTGTTTTTT. It yields the protein CASSRGNTGELFF. The whole variable domain, filled in from reference TRBV7-3 and TRBJ2-2, reads GAGVSQTPSNKVTEKGKYVELRCDPISGHTALYWYRQSLGQGPEFLIYFQGTGAADDSGLPNDRFFAVRPEGSVSTLKIQRTERGDSAVYLCASSRGNTGELFFGEGSRLTVL.

The chain is built from TRBV7-9 and TRBJ2-7; 10 bases are shared with TRBD2. Germline lookup yields CDR1 SEHNR and CDR2 FQNEAQ (reference sequence). This CDR3 is 15 amino acids long. V lost 5 bases and J lost 6; bases outside the gene matches: 10. The CDR3 sequence is CASSPKLAGRAEQYF. The CDR3 coding sequence is TGTGCCAGCAGCCCCAAACTAGCGGGGAGGGCCGAGCAGTACTTC.

This clone was detected only a few times. The chain employs TRBV7-6 and TRBJ2-1; 11 bases fit TRBD2. The CDR3 runs to 15 residues. Germline V gene sequence: CDR1 SGHVS, CDR2 FNYEAQ. The V segment lost 4 bases and the J segment 2 bases; nucleotides outside the gene matches: 1. CDR3 region: CASSSTSGTYNEQFF. The CDR3 bases are TGTGCCAGCAGCTCGACTAGCGGGACCTACAATGAGCAGTTCTTC.

This clone has just a few counts. The chain couples TRBV6-5 to TRBJ1-3, with D possibly matching TRBD1 (5 bases). V lost 6 bases to trimming and J lost 0 bases, with 12 bases between them. The germline CDR1 and CDR2 sequences are MNHEY and SVGAGI. There are 15 residues in the CDR3. The CDR3 DNA sequence: TGTGCCAGCAGCCAGACAGTGAGCTCTGGAAACACCATATATTTT. Translating gives CASSQTVSSGNTIYF.

V and J are TRBV11-2 and TRBJ2-2; TRBD1 matches 9 bases. This CDR3 has 16 residues. The V segment lost 6 bases and the J segment 3 bases; nucleotides outside the gene matches: 8. Germline loops: CDR1 SGHAT, CDR2 FQNNGV. The CDR3 loop is CASSHPGQGYTGELFF. DNA of the CDR3: TGTGCCAGCAGTCACCCGGGACAGGGATACACCGGGGAGCTGTTTTTT.

This sequence joins TRBV14 and TRBJ2-2; TRBD1 agrees at 8 bases. The ends lost 3 bases at V and 6 bases at J; junction bases unmatched: 3. CDR3 length equals 14 residues. From germline, CDR1 is SGHDN and CDR2 FVKESK. The CDR3 DNA is TGTGCCAGCAGCCACCGGGACAGGCCCGGGGAGCTGTTTTTT. Translated: CASSHRDRPGELFF.

The CDR3 spells CSGGTPRGEQFF. As DNA, the CDR3 is TGCAGCGGAGGGACTCCCCGGGGTGAGCAGTTCTTC. The chain recombines TRBV29-1 with TRBJ2-1, with D possibly being TRBD2 (6 bases). V lost 7 bases and J lost 9, with 16 bases in between. The CDR3 covers 12 residues. Germline V CDR1 and CDR2: SQVTM, ANQGSEA.

The chain carries TRBV7-6 and TRBJ1-3; D is unresolved. Germline loops: CDR1 SGHVS, CDR2 FNYEAQ. This CDR3 has 14 amino acids. V lost 4 bases and J 2 bases, leaving 9 bases between the germline ends. In nucleotides, the CDR3 is TGTGCCAGCAGCTCAAAACTTGCTGGAAACACCATATATTTT. This codes for CASSSKLAGNTIYF.

In its sample, this clone was seen once. The rearrangement uses TRBV19 and TRBJ1-5; D is unclear. This CDR3 comprises 15 residues. Germline-derived CDR1 and CDR2 are LNHDA and SQIVND (reference sequence). V was pared by 4 bases and J by 2 bases, with 12 bases between. The CDR3 nucleotides read TGTGCCAGTAGTAGGGGAGGTAGGGGCAATCAGCCCCAGCATTTT. Translation gives CASSRGGRGNQPQHF.

The genes are TRBV7-3 and TRBJ2-2; 7 nucleotides agree with TRBD2. Germline V gene sequence: CDR1 SGHTA, CDR2 FQGTGA. V dropped 5 bases and J dropped 5; count of bases not matched to a gene: 14. The CDR3 spans 17 residues. The CDR3 region has the DNA TGTGCCAGCAGCCCCGCGGGGTTGCGGGAGAGGACCGGGGAGCTGTTTTTT. Translation: CASSPAGLRERTGELFF.

This clone showed up just a few times. In the same sample, other DNA sequences code for this CDR3. The V call is TRBV6-6, the J call TRBJ2-1; 9 bases align to TRBD2. The length of the CDR3 is 15 residues. Trimming took 6 bases from V and 0 from J; bases not matched to a gene: 3. Germline CDR1 reads MNHNY; CDR2 reads SVGAGI (reference sequence). The CDR3 DNA is TGTGCCAGCAGAGCGGGAGGTAGCTCCTACAATGAGCAGTTCTTC. Amino acids: CASRAGGSSYNEQFF.

This chain joins TRBV5-1 and TRBJ2-2; a possible D gene is TRBD1 (6 bases). The germline V gene has CDR1 SGHRS and CDR2 YFSETQ. V was pared by 0 bases and J by 6 bases, with 15 bases between. This CDR3 is built from 16 residues. For the CDR3, the DNA is TGCGCCAGCAGCTTGGCCGGGCAGGGGATCCCCGGGGAGCTGTTTTTT. Its protein product is CASSLAGQGIPGELFF.

The J gene is TRBJ2-7, the V gene TRBV27, with 10 bases identical to TRBD1. V was pared by 9 bases and J by 5 bases, with 16 bases of the junction left unmatched. This CDR3 is built from 16 residues. Germline V gene data show CDR1 as MNHEY and CDR2 as SMNVEV (reference sequence). Here the CDR3 DNA reads TGTGCCAGGTATGACCCGGGACAGGGGCTATGCAACGAGCAGTACTTC. This sequence encodes CARYDPGQGLCNEQYF.

The chain uses TRBV18 and TRBJ2-7, with 8 nucleotides matching TRBD2. This CDR3 has 14 amino acids. Germline trimming cut 5 bases from V and 4 bases from J; bases unmatched to any gene: 7. Germline V gene lookup returns CDR1 KGHSH and CDR2 LQKENI. The CDR3 nucleotides read TGTGCCAGCTCATTAAGCCCGGGGGGGTACGAGCAGTACTTC. Translating gives CASSLSPGGYEQYF.

For this clone: This CDR3 is also generated by other DNA sequences in the sample. V and J are TRBV9 and TRBJ1-2, with D perhaps matching TRBD1 (5 bases). V was pared by 0 bases and J by 0 bases, with 6 bases between. In germline, CDR1 is SGDLS, CDR2 YYNGEE. This CDR3 has 14 residues. CDR3 sequence: CASSVGGANYGYTF. CDR3 sequence (DNA): TGTGCCAGCAGCGTAGGGGGGGCTAACTATGGCTACACCTTC.

The J gene is TRBJ2-2, the V gene TRBV4-1; 8 bases fit TRBD1. J lost 5 bases, V lost 5 bases, and 7 bases had no gene match. Germline V gene sequence: CDR1 MGHRA, CDR2 YSYEKL. This CDR3 spans 15 amino acids. The CDR3 loop is CASSTSDRETGELFF. The DNA for the CDR3 is TGCGCCAGCAGCACCTCGGACAGGGAAACCGGGGAGCTGTTTTTT.

This clone was observed a handful of times. J is TRBJ2-3 and V is TRBV4-2; 10 nucleotides agree with TRBD2. Germline lookup yields CDR1 LGHNA and CDR2 YNFKEQ. The trim removed 4 bases at V and 0 bases at J, leaving 1 base unmatched. The CDR3 has 15 amino acids. The CDR3 DNA is TGTGCCAGCAGCCGACTAGCGGGCAGCACAGATACGCAGTATTTT. Its protein is CASSRLAGSTDTQYF.

The count of this clone is one. The V call is TRBV4-1, the J call TRBJ2-1, with D perhaps matching TRBD1 (5 bases). V was trimmed by 1 base and J by 1 base, leaving 14 bases between them. The CDR3 consists of 17 residues. Per germline, CDR1 MGHRA and CDR2 YSYEKL. CDR3 loop: CASSQAGISRSYNEQFF. The CDR3 DNA reads as TGCGCCAGCAGCCAAGCAGGGATATCGCGATCCTACAATGAGCAGTTCTTC.

V is TRBV7-8 and J is TRBJ2-7, with 7 bases that match TRBD1. Unmatched junction bases numbered 6, after V lost 5 bases and J lost 2 bases. Per the germline V gene, CDR1 is SGHVS and CDR2 is FQNEAQ. The CDR3 has 14 residues. The CDR3 is CASSRLTGPYEQYF. Here the CDR3 DNA reads TGTGCCAGCAGCCGCCTGACAGGGCCCTACGAGCAGTACTTC.

This clone has just a few counts. V gene TRBV9 combines with J gene TRBJ2-3; D remains unclear. V lost 0 bases, J lost 5 bases, and 13 bases lay in between. The CDR3 sequence is 15 residues long. The germline V gene has CDR1 SGDLS and CDR2 YYNGEE. The CDR3 region is CASSVGPRGGDTQYF. As DNA, the CDR3 is TGTGCCAGCAGCGTAGGGCCCCGAGGTGGAGATACGCAGTATTTT. The whole variable domain, remainder taken from reference TRBV9 and TRBJ2-3, is DSGVTQTPKHLITATGQRVTLRCSPRSGDLSVYWYQQSLDQGLQFLIQYYNGEERAKGNILERFSAQQFPDLHSELNLSSLELGDSALYFCASSVGPRGGDTQYFGPGTRLTVL.

This clone was seen a handful of times. This chain connects TRBV5-1 to TRBJ1-2, with TRBD1 identical over 9 bases. CDR3 length equals 17 residues. The V segment lost 0 bases and the J segment 3 bases; nucleotides outside the gene matches: 9. Looked up from germline, CDR1 is SGHRS and CDR2 is YFSETQ. CDR3 sequence (DNA): TGCGCCAGCAGCTTGGGGGGACAGGGCAACGAGTACTATGGCTACACCTTC. It encodes CASSLGGQGNEYYGYTF.

This rearrangement joins TRBV20-1 to TRBJ2-5; D is undetermined. CDR3 length: 11 amino acids. V dropped 7 bases and J dropped 0 bases, with 6 bases sitting between them. Germline CDR1 reads DFQATT; CDR2 reads SNEGSKA (reference sequence). The CDR3 nucleotides are TGCAGTGAGCTGTACCAAGAGACCCAGTACTTC. Protein sequence: CSELYQETQYF.

This chain links TRBV27 with TRBJ2-3; 7 bases line up with TRBD2. The CDR3 extends over 13 amino acids. V gave up 6 bases and J gave up 8 bases; unmatched junction bases: 8. Germline values: CDR1 MNHEY, CDR2 SMNVEV (reference sequence). In nucleotides, the CDR3 is TGTGCCAGCAGACCTAGCGGTTCGGGTACGCAGTATTTT. It yields the protein CASRPSGSGTQYF.

This clone was seen only once. The chain recombines TRBV6-1 with TRBJ2-1, with 9 bases aligning to TRBD2. Germline assignment: CDR1 MNHNS and CDR2 SASEGT. The V gene end was trimmed by 2 bases and the J gene end by 6 bases; junction bases not matched to a gene: 5. The CDR3 length is 15 residues. The CDR3 is CASSEWGLAVNEQFF. The CDR3 DNA reads TGTGCCAGCAGTGAATGGGGACTAGCCGTCAATGAGCAGTTCTTC.

The chain employs TRBV11-2 and TRBJ2-7; 11 bases are shared with TRBD1. The J segment lost 0 bases and the V segment lost 4 bases, leaving 11 bases of the junction unmatched. This CDR3 is built from 18 residues. Germline loops: CDR1 SGHAT, CDR2 FQNNGV. CDR3: CASSSTGRTGGNSYEQYF. Written as DNA, the CDR3 is TGTGCCAGCAGCTCCACCGGGAGGACAGGGGGCAACTCCTACGAGCAGTACTTC.

This chain uses TRBV11-2 with TRBJ1-1; 8 nucleotides agree with TRBD1. Germline assignment: CDR1 SGHAT and CDR2 FQNNGV. The junction had 6 bases not matched to a gene; V was cut back by 5 bases and J by 1 base. This CDR3 spans 15 amino acids. The CDR3 loop is CASSPGQGGNTEAFF. Here the CDR3 DNA reads TGTGCCAGCAGCCCAGGACAGGGTGGGAACACTGAAGCTTTCTTT.

The chain carries TRBV6-1 and TRBJ1-1, with D possibly TRBD1 on 5 matching bases. V shed 6 bases and J shed 1 base, with 9 bases lying between them. The CDR3 has 13 residues. Germline CDR1 MNHNS, CDR2 SASEGT. The CDR3 DNA reads as TGTGCCAGCAGCGACAGAAGGAACACTGAAGCTTTCTTT. Its protein product is CASSDRRNTEAFF.